Sequencing of this TCR beta chain was carried out in a study of blood T cells in healthy people across ages. In this sample, this clonotype turned up many times. Its antigen remains unknown. Study findings and constraints: Aged donors had fewer naive CD4+ cells and lower diversity than long-lived donors.

Using a J-beta primer mix together with a sample-barcoded 5' primer, a second PCR was run for roughly 6 to 11 cycles. A single record per CDR3 protein comes from TCRdb applying MiXCR to the 5' RACE reads. The profile covers some 1,800,000 distinct CDR3 sequences, with about 39% appearing a single time and more than 20% taken by the ten largest. The length of the CDR3 is 15 residues. V shed 4 bases, J shed 1 base, and the junction held 5 bases outside the gene matches. The V gene's germline CDR1 is MGHRA and CDR2 YSYEKL. The sample taken for sequencing was blood. The genes are TRBV4-1 and TRBJ2-5; 8 positions match TRBD2. The source is a human donor in good health. CDR3 loop: CASSPGRGFQETQYF. The CDR3 bases are TGCGCCAGCAGCCCCGGGAGGGGATTCCAAGAGACCCAGTACTTC.